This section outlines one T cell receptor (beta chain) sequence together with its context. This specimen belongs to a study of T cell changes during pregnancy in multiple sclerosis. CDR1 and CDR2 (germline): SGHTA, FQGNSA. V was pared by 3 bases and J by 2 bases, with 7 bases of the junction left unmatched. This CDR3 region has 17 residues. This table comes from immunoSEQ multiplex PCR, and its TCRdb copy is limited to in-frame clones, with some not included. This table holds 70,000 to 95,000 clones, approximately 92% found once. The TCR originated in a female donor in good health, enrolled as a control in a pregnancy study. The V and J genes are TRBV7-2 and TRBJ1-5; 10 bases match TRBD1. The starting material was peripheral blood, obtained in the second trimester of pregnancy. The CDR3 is CASSLGTGVVGNQPQHF. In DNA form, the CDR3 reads TGTGCCAGCAGCTTGGGGACAGGGGTGGTGGGCAATCAGCCCCAGCATTTT.